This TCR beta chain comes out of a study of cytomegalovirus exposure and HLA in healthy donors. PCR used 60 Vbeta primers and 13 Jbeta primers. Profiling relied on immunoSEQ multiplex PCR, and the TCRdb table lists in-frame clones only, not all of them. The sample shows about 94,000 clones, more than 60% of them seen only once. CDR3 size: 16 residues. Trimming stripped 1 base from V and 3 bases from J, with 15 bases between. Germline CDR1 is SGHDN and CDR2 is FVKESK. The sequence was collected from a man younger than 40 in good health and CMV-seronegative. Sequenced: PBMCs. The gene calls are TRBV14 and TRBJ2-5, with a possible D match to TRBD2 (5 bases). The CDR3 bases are TGTGCCAGCAGCCAAGTCGTGCGGGCACTCAAAGAGACCCAGTACTTC. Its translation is CASSQVVRALKETQYF.